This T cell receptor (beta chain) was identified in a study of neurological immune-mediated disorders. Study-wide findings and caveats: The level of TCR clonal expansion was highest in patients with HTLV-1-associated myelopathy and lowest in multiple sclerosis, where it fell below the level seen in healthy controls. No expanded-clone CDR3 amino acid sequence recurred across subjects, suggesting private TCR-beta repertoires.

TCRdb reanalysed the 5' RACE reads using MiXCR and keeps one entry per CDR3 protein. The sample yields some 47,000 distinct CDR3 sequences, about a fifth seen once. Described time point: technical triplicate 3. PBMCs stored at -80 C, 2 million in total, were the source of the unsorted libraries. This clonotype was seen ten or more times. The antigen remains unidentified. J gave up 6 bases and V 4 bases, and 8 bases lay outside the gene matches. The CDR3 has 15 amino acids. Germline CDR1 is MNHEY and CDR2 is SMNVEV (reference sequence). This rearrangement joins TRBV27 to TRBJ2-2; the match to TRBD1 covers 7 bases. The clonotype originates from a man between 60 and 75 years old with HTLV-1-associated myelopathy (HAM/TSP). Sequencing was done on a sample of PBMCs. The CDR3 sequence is CASSWETGRSGELFF. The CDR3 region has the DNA TGTGCCAGCAGTTGGGAGACAGGGAGATCCGGGGAGCTGTTTTTT.